Listed here is a single T cell receptor (beta chain). This clonotype was seen a few times. This receptor's antigen is unknown. It has no much larger one-base neighbor in the sample; base qualities were not kept. The entry originates in a study of T cell repertoires in cytomegalovirus infection (dated by TCRdb to about 2019). Background on the whole study: Because public TCR beta signatures pointed to carriage of CMV infection together with the matching HLA type, the HLA type of each donor mattered for the analysis. Results the study describes overall, beyond this receptor: The ex vivo response was dominated by HLA-C-restricted CMV-specific TCR beta clonotypes, and the single most frequent clonotype in two of eight donors was supplied by these HLA-C-restricted clonotypes. Carriers of CMV infection plus the relevant HLA type were discriminated by the cumulative frequency of public TCR beta family members in the study cohort and in an independent approximately 340-donor cohort.

Sequencing relied on an Illumina HiSeq 1500. TCRdb ran its own pipeline on the public reads, namely fastp trimming at Q25 and MiXCR clone calling, and kept in-frame beta chains. Records with the same CDR3 protein are collapsed into one entry carrying the most frequent genes and DNA. This sample comprises 250,000 or so distinct CDR3 sequences, about a sixth of them detected only once. The ten largest make up less than 50% of the sample. Material: CD8+ T cells from PBMCs. This receptor was taken from a human donor in good health (CMV status not recorded). Some clones in this sample may be carry-over from other donors' samples.

The CDR3 reads as follows: CASSFSGSATYEQYF. The nucleotide sequence reads TGTGCCAGCAGTTTTAGTGGCAGCGCAACCTACGAGCAGTACTTC. The V and J genes are TRBV12-3 or TRBV12-4 and TRBJ2-7; the D gene cannot be resolved reliably. At the junction V is shortened by 3 bases and J by 2 bases, with 14 bases in between. Measured from the cysteine to the phenylalanine, the CDR3 is 15 residues long. Only the CDR3 DNA is retained, 45 bases long and in frame from the first base.